This entry is about one TCR beta chain. This CDR3 has 15 amino acids. Deletions cut 6 bases from V and 4 bases from J, with 15 bases between. The germline gives CDR1 MNHNY, CDR2 SVGAGI (reference sequence). TCRdb keeps only in-frame clones here, not all; method: immunoSEQ multiplex PCR. Of just over 150,000 clones detected, more than 85% appear once; the ten largest clones hold 2.4%. These data belong to a study of control samples from healthy donors and cancer patients. The material sequenced was blood. The rearrangement joins TRBV6-6 to TRBJ1-4, with D perhaps matching TRBD1 (6 bases). This clonotype was obtained from a man aged 50 to 59 in good health. CDR3 loop: CASRTGGGINEKLFF. CDR3 DNA sequence: TGTGCCAGCAGAACTGGAGGGGGAATTAATGAAAAACTGTTTTTT.